This TCR beta chain was captured by sequencing in a study of early stage breast cancer tumors. Study results and limitations: Comparing each tissue with blood distinguished tumor from normal in most of the 16 patients.

The trim removed 5 bases at V and 3 bases at J, leaving 5 bases unmatched. CDR3 length equals 14 residues. Germline V gene lookup returns CDR1 SEHNR and CDR2 FQNEAQ (reference sequence). As concerns this clone: Its antigen is unidentified.

Data came from immunoSEQ multiplex PCR; TCRdb stores just in-frame clones and leaves some out. This sample has some 24,000 clones, with about two thirds found just once. Sequenced input: breast tumor tissue. The rearrangement uses TRBV7-9 and TRBJ2-5; 8 nucleotides line up with TRBD2. The receptor comes from a person between 55 and 69 years old with breast cancer. CDR3 sequence: CASSPGGVKETQYF. In DNA form, the CDR3 reads TGTGCCAGCAGCCCCGGGGGGGTTAAAGAGACCCAGTACTTC.